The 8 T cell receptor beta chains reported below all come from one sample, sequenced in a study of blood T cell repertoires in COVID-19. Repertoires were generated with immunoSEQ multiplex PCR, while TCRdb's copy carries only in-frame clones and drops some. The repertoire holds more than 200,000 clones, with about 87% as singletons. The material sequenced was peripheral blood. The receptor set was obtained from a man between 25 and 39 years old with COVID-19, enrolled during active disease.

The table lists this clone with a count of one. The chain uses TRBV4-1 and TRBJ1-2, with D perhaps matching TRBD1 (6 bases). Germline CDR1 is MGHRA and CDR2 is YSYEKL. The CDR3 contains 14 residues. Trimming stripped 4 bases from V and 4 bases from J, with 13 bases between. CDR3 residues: CASSLQTGSYGYTF. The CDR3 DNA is TGCGCCAGCAGCCTTCAAACAGGGTCCTATGGCTACACCTTC.

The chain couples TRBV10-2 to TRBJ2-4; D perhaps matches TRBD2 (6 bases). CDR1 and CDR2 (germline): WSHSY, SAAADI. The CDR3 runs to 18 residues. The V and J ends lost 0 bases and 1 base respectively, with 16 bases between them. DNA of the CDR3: TGCGCCAGCAGTGAGTCGCGGGGCGGCCTTGGGGCCAAAAACATTCAGTACTTC. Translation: CASSESRGGLGAKNIQYF.

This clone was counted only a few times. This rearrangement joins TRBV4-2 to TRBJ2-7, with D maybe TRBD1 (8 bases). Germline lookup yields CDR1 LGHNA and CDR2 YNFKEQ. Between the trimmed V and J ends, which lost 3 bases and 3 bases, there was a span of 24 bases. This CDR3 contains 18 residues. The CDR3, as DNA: TGTGCCAGCAGCCAGGGACTATTGACAGGGGATGTTGTCTACGAGCAGTACTTC. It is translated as CASSQGLLTGDVVYEQYF.

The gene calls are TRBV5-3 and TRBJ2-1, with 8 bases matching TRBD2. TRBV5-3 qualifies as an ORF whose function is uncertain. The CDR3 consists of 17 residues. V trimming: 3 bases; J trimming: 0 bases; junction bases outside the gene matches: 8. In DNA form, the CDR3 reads TGTGCCAGAAGCTGGGGGACTAGTTATTTCTCCTACAATGAGCAGTTCTTC. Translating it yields CARSWGTSYFSYNEQFF.

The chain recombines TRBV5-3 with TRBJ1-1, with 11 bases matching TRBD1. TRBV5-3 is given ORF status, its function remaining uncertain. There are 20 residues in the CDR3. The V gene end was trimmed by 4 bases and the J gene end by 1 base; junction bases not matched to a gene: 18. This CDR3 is CARSPGTGGPKLCQNTEAFF. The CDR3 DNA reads TGTGCCAGAAGCCCAGGGACAGGGGGTCCCAAACTATGCCAGAACACTGAAGCTTTCTTT.

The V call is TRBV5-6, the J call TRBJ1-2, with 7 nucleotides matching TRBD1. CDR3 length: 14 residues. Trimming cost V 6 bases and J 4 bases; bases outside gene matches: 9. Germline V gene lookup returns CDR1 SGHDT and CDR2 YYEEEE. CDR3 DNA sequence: TGTGCCAGCACCGTCGACAGGGAAGTCTATGGCTACACCTTC. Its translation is CASTVDREVYGYTF.

For the CDR3, the DNA is TGTGCCAGCAGCCCAACAGGGGGCGCGGGCACCGGGGAGCTGTTTTTT. Protein: CASSPTGGAGTGELFF. The chain is built from TRBV7-3 and TRBJ2-2; TRBD1 matches 9 bases. The CDR3 covers 16 residues. CDR1 is SGHTA and CDR2 is FQGTGA in the germline V gene. Trimming at V came to 5 bases and at J to 4 bases, leaving 8 bases not matched to a gene.

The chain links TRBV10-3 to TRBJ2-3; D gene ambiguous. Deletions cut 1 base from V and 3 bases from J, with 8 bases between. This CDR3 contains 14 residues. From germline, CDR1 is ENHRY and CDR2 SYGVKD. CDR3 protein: CAISEWQRTDTQYF. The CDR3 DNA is TGTGCCATCAGTGAGTGGCAGAGGACAGATACGCAGTATTTT.